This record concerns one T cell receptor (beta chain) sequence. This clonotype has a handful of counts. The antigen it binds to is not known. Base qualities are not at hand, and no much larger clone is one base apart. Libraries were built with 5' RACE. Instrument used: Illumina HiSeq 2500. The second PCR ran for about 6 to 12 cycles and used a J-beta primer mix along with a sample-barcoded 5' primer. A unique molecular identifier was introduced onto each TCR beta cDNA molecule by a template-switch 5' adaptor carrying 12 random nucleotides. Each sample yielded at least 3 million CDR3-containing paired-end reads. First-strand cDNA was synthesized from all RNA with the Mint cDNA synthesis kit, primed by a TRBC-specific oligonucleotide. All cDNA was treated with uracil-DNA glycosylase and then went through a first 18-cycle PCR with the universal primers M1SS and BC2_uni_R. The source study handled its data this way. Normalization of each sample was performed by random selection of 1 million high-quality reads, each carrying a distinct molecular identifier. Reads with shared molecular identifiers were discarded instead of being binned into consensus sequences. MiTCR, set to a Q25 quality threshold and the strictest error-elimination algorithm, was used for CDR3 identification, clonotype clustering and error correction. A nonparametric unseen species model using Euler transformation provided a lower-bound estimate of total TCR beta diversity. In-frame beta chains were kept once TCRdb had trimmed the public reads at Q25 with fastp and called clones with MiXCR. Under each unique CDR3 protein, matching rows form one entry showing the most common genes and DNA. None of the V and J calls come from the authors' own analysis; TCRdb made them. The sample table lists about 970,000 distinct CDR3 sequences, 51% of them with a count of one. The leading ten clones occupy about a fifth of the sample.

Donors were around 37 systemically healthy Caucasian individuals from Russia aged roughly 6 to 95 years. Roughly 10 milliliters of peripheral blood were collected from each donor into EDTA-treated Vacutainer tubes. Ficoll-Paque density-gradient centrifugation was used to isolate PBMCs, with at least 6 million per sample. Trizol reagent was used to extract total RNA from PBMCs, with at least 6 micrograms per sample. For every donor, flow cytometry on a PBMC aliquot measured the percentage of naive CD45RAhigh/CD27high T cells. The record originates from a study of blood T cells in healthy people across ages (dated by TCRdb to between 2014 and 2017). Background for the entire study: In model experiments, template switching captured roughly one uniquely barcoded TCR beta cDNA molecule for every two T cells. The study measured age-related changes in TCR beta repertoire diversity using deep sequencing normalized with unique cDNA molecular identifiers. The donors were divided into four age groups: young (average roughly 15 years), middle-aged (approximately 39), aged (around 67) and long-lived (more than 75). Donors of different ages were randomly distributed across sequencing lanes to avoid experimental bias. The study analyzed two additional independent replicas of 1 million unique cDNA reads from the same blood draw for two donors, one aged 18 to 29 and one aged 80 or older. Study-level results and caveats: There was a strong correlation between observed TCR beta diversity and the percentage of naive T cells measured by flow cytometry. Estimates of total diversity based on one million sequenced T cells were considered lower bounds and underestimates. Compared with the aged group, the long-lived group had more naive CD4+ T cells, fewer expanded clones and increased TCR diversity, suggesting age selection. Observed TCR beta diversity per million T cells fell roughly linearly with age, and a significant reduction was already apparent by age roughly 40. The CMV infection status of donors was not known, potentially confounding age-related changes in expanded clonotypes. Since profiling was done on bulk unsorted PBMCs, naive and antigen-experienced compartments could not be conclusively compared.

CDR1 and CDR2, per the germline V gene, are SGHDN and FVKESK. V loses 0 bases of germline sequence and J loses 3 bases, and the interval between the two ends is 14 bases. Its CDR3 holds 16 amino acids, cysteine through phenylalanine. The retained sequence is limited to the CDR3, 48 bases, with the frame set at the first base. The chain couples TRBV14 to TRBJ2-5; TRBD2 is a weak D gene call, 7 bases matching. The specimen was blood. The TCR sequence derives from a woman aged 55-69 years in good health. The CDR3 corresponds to CASSQDWGLAEETQYF. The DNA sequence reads TGTGCCAGCAGCCAAGATTGGGGGCTAGCGGAAGAGACCCAGTACTTC. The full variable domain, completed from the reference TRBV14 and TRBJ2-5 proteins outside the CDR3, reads EAGVTQFPSHSVIEKGQTVTLRCDPISGHDNLYWYRRVMGKEIKFLLHFVKESKQDESGMPNNRFLAERTGGTYSTLKVQPAELEDSGVYFCASSQDWGLAEETQYFGPGTRLLVL.